Reported below is one T cell receptor beta chain. These data come from a study of T cell responses to AZD1222 COVID-19 vaccine. Some clones are missing from TCRdb's copy, which holds only in-frame ones; the method was immunoSEQ multiplex PCR. The sample comprises 100,000 or so clones, 80% to 95% of which are singletons, and about 1.5% rests with the top ten. The TCR originated in an adult in good health. The specimen comprised peripheral blood, sampled on day 0 of AZD1222 vaccination.

CDR3 residues: CSASWDRGNGQPQHF. The CDR3 region has the DNA TGCAGTGCTAGTTGGGACAGGGGAAATGGTCAGCCCCAGCATTTT. The chain links TRBV20-1 to TRBJ1-5, with 10 bases that match TRBD1. Germline V gene lookup returns CDR1 DFQATT and CDR2 SNEGSKA (reference sequence). V dropped 3 bases and J dropped 6; count of bases not matched to a gene: 8. CDR3 size: 15 residues.